This record concerns one T cell receptor (beta chain) sequence. What it binds is not known. Method: immunoSEQ multiplex PCR; TCRdb's copy keeps in-frame clones and lacks some. The table shows roughly 63,000 clones, with approximately 65% occurring only once. Trimming left V 2 bases short and J 0 bases short, with 17 bases between. CDR1 is MGHRA, CDR2 YSYEKL, per germline. CDR3 length: 17 amino acids. The data derive from a study of radiotherapy plus CTLA-4 blockade in lung cancer. The wider study: For approximately 19% of patients, objective responses occurred, and about 33% had disease control.

The study's findings and limits: According to reports, early shifts in blood T cell clones, alongside interferon-beta, forecast response most accurately. Blood saw expansion of tumor-derived TCR clones after radiotherapy plus ipilimumab.

Alongside CTLA-4 blockade with ipilimumab, patients with chemo-refractory metastatic non-small-cell lung cancer received focal radiation. The starting material was peripheral blood, obtained from a patient treated with radiotherapy plus ipilimumab. This TCR came from a human donor with non-small cell lung cancer whose response to radiotherapy plus ipilimumab could not be evaluated. This sequence joins TRBV4-1 and TRBJ2-7; TRBD2 is a possible D gene (5 bases). CDR3 bases: TGCGCCAGCAGCCAATTAGTCGGGGTAGTAAGCTCCTACGAGCAGTACTTC. This gives the protein CASSQLVGVVSSYEQYF.